One and the same sample provided the 21 T cell receptor beta chains below, sequenced in a study of spatial heterogeneity in lung cancer. Using its own MiXCR run on the 5' RACE reads, TCRdb lists one record per CDR3 protein. This sample yields just under 95,000 distinct CDR3 sequences, of which 12% are seen a single time; 35% to 50% belongs to the top ten. This sample's time point: sample taken at primary tumor resection. The sample here was PBMCs, taken at surgery. The receptors were gathered from a male donor with early-stage non-small cell lung cancer.

This clonotype appeared a few times. The CDR3 nucleotides are TGTGCCAGCAGTCCACTACAGGGAGGGACTGAAGCTTTCTTT. Protein product: CASSPLQGGTEAFF. The gene calls are TRBV12-3 or TRBV12-4 and TRBJ1-1; maybe TRBD1 (6 bases). The CDR3 contains 14 residues. V was shortened by 5 bases and J by 5 bases, with 15 bases between the two germline ends.

This clonotype was seen more than once but under ten times. The chain is built from TRBV4-3 and TRBJ1-2; possible D gene TRBD1, 5 bases. The V gene's germline CDR1 is LGHNA and CDR2 YSLEER. V was shortened by 0 bases and J by 2 bases, with 7 bases between the two germline ends. This CDR3 comprises 14 residues. The CDR3 region is CASSQERDNYGYTF. DNA for the CDR3: TGCGCCAGCAGCCAAGAGAGGGACAACTATGGCTACACCTTC.

This clonotype was seen a few times. This chain connects TRBV7-2 to TRBJ1-5; D is unclear. This CDR3 has 15 residues. V was trimmed by 2 bases and J by 0 bases, leaving 8 bases between them. Germline V lookup: CDR1 SGHTA, CDR2 FQGNSA. This CDR3 is CASSLRQNSNQPQHF. The CDR3 nucleotides are TGTGCCAGCAGCTTACGCCAGAATAGCAATCAGCCCCAGCATTTT.

For this clonotype: This could be a read error, since a much larger clone is one nucleotide away. The chain joins TRBV6-2 or TRBV6-3 to TRBJ2-7; no clear D gene. Germline CDR1 reads MNHEY; CDR2 reads SVGEGT. The CDR3 is 11 residues long. CDR3 in DNA: TGTGTCAGCAGCCACAGATACGAGCAGTACTTC. Amino acid sequence: CVSSHRYEQYF.

The J gene is TRBJ2-5, the V gene TRBV6-2 or TRBV6-3; D is unclear. Germline V gene data show CDR1 as MNHEY and CDR2 as SVGEGT. Trimming took off 5 bases at V and 2 bases at J, with 9 bases between the two ends. The CDR3 sequence is 13 residues long. CDR3 loop: CASSPRHQETQYF. Here the CDR3 DNA reads TGTGCCAGCAGTCCCAGGCATCAAGAGACCCAGTACTTC.

This clonotype came up many times. The chain has TRBV6-5 and TRBJ2-1; 11 positions match TRBD2. The germline V gene encodes CDR1 MNHEY and CDR2 SVGAGI. The J segment lost 4 bases and the V segment lost 6 bases, leaving 5 bases of the junction unmatched. The CDR3 spans 15 residues. The CDR3 DNA reads as TGTGCCAGCAGCCCGCTAGCGGGGGGATACAATGAGCAGTTCTTC. Protein product: CASSPLAGGYNEQFF.

This clonotype was found a few times. The J gene is TRBJ1-3, the V gene TRBV11-1, with 7 bases that match TRBD1. The length of the CDR3 is 14 residues. Trimming at V came to 4 bases and at J to 2 bases, leaving 2 bases not matched to a gene. Looked up from germline, CDR1 is SGHAT and CDR2 is FQDESV (reference sequence). In DNA, the CDR3 is TGTGCCAGCAGCTACGACAGGGCTGGAAACACCATATATTTT. This encodes CASSYDRAGNTIYF.

The J gene is TRBJ1-5, the V gene TRBV21-1. TRBV21-1 is flagged as a pseudogene. This CDR3 has 10 residues. CDR3 DNA sequence: TGTGCCAGGATTAATCAGCCCCAGCATTTT. Amino acid sequence: CARINQPQHF.

CDR3 protein: CASILPTTEAFF. CDR3 coding DNA: TGTGCCAGCATCTTGCCGACCACTGAAGCTTTCTTT. The rearrangement uses TRBV6-1 and TRBJ1-1; no definite D call. CDR1 is MNHNS, CDR2 SASEGT, per germline. The CDR3 totals 12 residues. V lost 7 bases and J 4 bases, leaving 10 bases between the germline ends.

This chain links TRBV30 with TRBJ1-1; the D gene is possibly TRBD1 (5 bases). The CDR3 extends over 12 amino acids. CDR1 is GTSNPN, CDR2 SVGIG, per germline (reference sequence). The V end lost 0 bases, the J end lost 3 bases, and 5 bases lay between the germline ends. CDR3 in amino acids: CAWSVQDTEAFF. The CDR3 DNA reads TGTGCCTGGAGTGTACAGGACACTGAAGCTTTCTTT.

In this sample, this clonotype turned up many times. The chain joins TRBV28 to TRBJ2-1; D possibly matches TRBD1 or TRBD2 (6 bases each). CDR3 size: 12 residues. V was pared by 4 bases and J by 13 bases, with 14 bases between. Germline V lookup: CDR1 MDHEN, CDR2 SYDVKM. CDR3 sequence (DNA): TGTGCCAGCAGTTCCCTGGGGGGCGCCCAGTTCTTC. Protein: CASSSLGGAQFF.

The chain uses TRBV28 and TRBJ2-3; TRBD2 matches at 12 bases. The V and J ends lost 10 bases and 4 bases, in that order; junction bases with no gene match: 6. Germline V gene sequence: CDR1 MDHEN, CDR2 SYDVKM. The CDR3 is made up of 14 amino acids. The CDR3 reads CATRTSGMSDTQYF. The CDR3 region has the DNA TGTGCCACTCGGACTAGCGGGATGTCAGATACGCAGTATTTT.

This clonotype appeared a few times. The V call is TRBV29-1, the J call TRBJ2-1; 10 bases fit TRBD2. This CDR3 is built from 15 residues. Germline V CDR1 and CDR2: SQVTM, ANQGSEA. The V gene end was trimmed by 6 bases and the J gene end by 6 bases; junction bases not matched to a gene: 11. For the CDR3, the DNA is TGCAGCGTGGGGCCCGCTAGCGGGGGTCTCAATGAGCAGTTCTTC. Translated: CSVGPASGGLNEQFF.

The sample holds many counts of this clonotype. The chain is built from TRBV7-2 and TRBJ1-2; D may be TRBD1 (6 bases). Germline CDR1 reads SGHTA; CDR2 reads FQGNSA. Trimming took off 5 bases at V and 2 bases at J, with 9 bases between the two ends. The CDR3 spans 13 residues. In DNA, the CDR3 is TGTGCCAGCAGCCCGGACAGAAACTATGGCTACACCTTC. Its translation: CASSPDRNYGYTF.

CDR3 DNA: TGTGCCAGCAGCGTTCCCTCCGAGACCCAGTACTTC. Protein sequence: CASSVPSETQYF. The chain couples TRBV9 to TRBJ2-5; unclear D gene. The V end was cut by 2 bases, the J end by 5 bases, with 7 bases between. Germline assignment: CDR1 SGDLS and CDR2 YYNGEE. The CDR3 runs to 12 residues.

The chain combines TRBV6-2 or TRBV6-3 with TRBJ1-5; 10 bases map to TRBD1. The CDR3 runs 16 residues. With 6 bases clipped from V and 5 bases from J, the junction kept 10 bases outside the gene matches. Germline V CDR1 and CDR2: MNHEY, SVGEGT. The CDR3 region has the DNA TGTGCCAGCAGCCTCCCCGGGACAGGGGTCGATCAGCCCCAGCATTTT. This encodes CASSLPGTGVDQPQHF.

This clonotype has a handful of counts. The genes are TRBV2 and TRBJ1-2; D possibly corresponds to TRBD1 (5 bases). The CDR3 loop spans 14 amino acids. Trimming cost V 7 bases and J 4 bases, with 16 bases left between them. The germline V gene has CDR1 SNHLY and CDR2 FYNNEI. In DNA form, the CDR3 reads TGTGCCAGCACCACGCCCGGGGCCCCCTATGGCTACACCTTC. It yields the protein CASTTPGAPYGYTF.

V gene TRBV4-3 combines with J gene TRBJ2-1; TRBD1 matches at 8 bases. The CDR3 has 15 residues. Germline trimming cut 3 bases from V and 2 bases from J; bases unmatched to any gene: 3. Germline assignment: CDR1 LGHNA and CDR2 YSLEER. The CDR3 sequence is CASSHSQGAYNEQFF. The CDR3 DNA follows: TGCGCCAGCAGCCATTCACAGGGGGCCTACAATGAGCAGTTCTTC.

This clonotype has more than one count but fewer than ten. V is TRBV12-3 or TRBV12-4 and J is TRBJ2-5; no definite D call. Trimming took off 8 bases at V and 4 bases at J, with 14 bases between the two ends. The CDR3 is made up of 13 amino acids. The CDR3 loop is CASCRTARETQYF. The CDR3 coding sequence is TGTGCCAGCTGTCGTACGGCGAGAGAGACCCAGTACTTC.

The CDR3 coding sequence is TGTGCCAGCAGGAAGACACAGGGTCAGCCCCAGCATTTT. The encoded protein is CASRKTQGQPQHF. V gene TRBV2 combines with J gene TRBJ1-5; maybe TRBD1 (6 bases). Germline loops: CDR1 SNHLY, CDR2 FYNNEI. Trimming removed 6 bases at V and 6 bases at J, with 12 bases between. The CDR3 covers 13 residues.

The rearrangement joins TRBV7-2 to TRBJ2-2; no clear D. The germline V and J ends were trimmed by 1 base and 4 bases, with 10 bases remaining between them. Germline CDR1 reads SGHTA; CDR2 reads FQGNSA. The CDR3 extends over 15 amino acids. CDR3 bases: TGTACCAGCAGCTTAGGGTACAGTACCACCGGGGAGCTGTTTTTT. Translation: CTSSLGYSTTGELFF.